The 14 T cell receptor beta chains below were found in one sample sequenced in a study of blood T cell repertoires in COVID-19. The protocol was immunoSEQ multiplex PCR, while the TCRdb copy is restricted to in-frame clones and leaves out a portion. Among almost 200,000 clones listed, around 81% were seen once. The sample taken for sequencing was peripheral blood. These receptors originate from a man in his fifties or sixties with COVID-19, enrolled during active disease.

The rearrangement uses TRBV27 and TRBJ2-1; 9 positions match TRBD1. The V segment lost 3 bases and the J segment 5 bases; nucleotides outside the gene matches: 5. Germline CDR1 and CDR2: MNHEY and SMNVEV (reference sequence). The length of the CDR3 is 15 residues. CDR3 in amino acids: CASSFSTGGNNEQFF. CDR3 in DNA: TGTGCCAGCAGTTTCTCGACAGGGGGAAACAATGAGCAGTTCTTC.

The chain links TRBV12-5 to TRBJ1-3, with no clear D. The V end was cut by 0 bases, the J end by 0 bases, with 12 bases between. Per germline, CDR1 LGHNT and CDR2 FRNRAP. The length of the CDR3 is 17 residues. The CDR3 DNA is TGTGCTAGTGGTTTGGTACGAACAGTGAGCTCTGGAAACACCATATATTTT. This sequence encodes CASGLVRTVSSGNTIYF.

The chain combines TRBV9 with TRBJ1-4, with 8 bases matching TRBD1. CDR3 size: 16 residues. CDR1 and CDR2 (germline): SGDLS, YYNGEE. Trimming took 4 bases from V and 6 from J; bases not matched to a gene: 11. In DNA form, the CDR3 reads TGTGCCAGCAGCTCTTCCCCCGGGACAGGTGATGAAAAACTGTTTTTT. This translates into CASSSSPGTGDEKLFF.

This sequence joins TRBV21-1 and TRBJ2-1; the table calls TRBD2, which could not be checked here. TRBV21-1 is labeled a pseudogene. This CDR3 is 17 amino acids long. CDR3 sequence reads: CASSTGHSGGKYNEQFF. The CDR3 coding sequence is TGTGCCAGCAGCACCGGCCATAGCGGAGGTAAATACAATGAGCAGTTCTTC.

The CDR3 DNA sequence: TGTGCCAGTAGCCAGCCCGGGACAGGGCTTTCGGGCTATGGCTACACCTTC. Its protein is CASSQPGTGLSGYGYTF. The chain uses TRBV19 and TRBJ1-2; 9 bases line up with TRBD1. This CDR3 is built from 17 residues. Germline CDR1 and CDR2: LNHDA and SQIVND (reference sequence). Unmatched junction bases numbered 15, after V lost 6 bases and J lost 4 bases.

This sequence joins TRBV5-6 and TRBJ1-2; 8 bases match TRBD1. This CDR3 has 12 amino acids. V lost 7 bases and J lost 8; bases outside the gene matches: 7. Germline CDR1 reads SGHDT; CDR2 reads YYEEEE. The CDR3 reads CASSTGARGYTF. CDR3 nucleotide sequence: TGTGCCAGCTCGACAGGGGCGAGGGGCTACACCTTC.

V and J are TRBV10-2 and TRBJ1-5; 11 bases agree with TRBD1. Trimming removed 3 bases from V and 7 bases from J; junction bases left unmatched: 2. Germline CDR1 is WSHSY and CDR2 is SAAADI. The CDR3 is made up of 14 amino acids. Written as DNA, the CDR3 is TGCGCCAGCAGTGACTGGACAGGGGGCCAGCCCCAGCATTTT. This codes for CASSDWTGGQPQHF.

This chain connects TRBV6-1 to TRBJ1-5; maybe TRBD1 (6 bases). V dropped 0 bases and J dropped 11 bases, with 20 bases sitting between them. From germline, CDR1 is MNHNS and CDR2 SASEGT. The CDR3 has 16 amino acids. The CDR3 region is CASSEAQGGLRVTQHF. The CDR3 DNA sequence: TGTGCCAGCAGTGAAGCGCAAGGGGGTCTCAGGGTTACCCAGCATTTT.

The rearrangement joins TRBV6-5 to TRBJ2-1; weak D call: TRBD1 (5 bases). The V gene lost 6 bases and the J gene lost 6 bases, with 6 bases spanning the gap. The CDR3 has 11 residues. The germline CDR1 and CDR2 sequences are MNHEY and SVGAGI. This CDR3 is CASRRGNEQFF. The CDR3 region has the DNA TGTGCCAGCAGAAGGGGCAATGAGCAGTTCTTC.

This clone was counted a few times. The genes are TRBV28 and TRBJ2-7, with 7 bases fitting TRBD1. This CDR3 comprises 14 residues. In germline, CDR1 is MDHEN, CDR2 SYDVKM. The ends lost 5 bases at V and 0 bases at J; junction bases unmatched: 4. CDR3 in DNA: TGTGCCAGCAGTGTACAGGGGCACTCCTACGAGCAGTACTTC. This gives the protein CASSVQGHSYEQYF.

A single count supports this clone. This chain connects TRBV5-1 to TRBJ2-1, with D perhaps TRBD2 (6 bases). V lost 1 base and J 10 bases, leaving 24 bases between the germline ends. The V gene's germline CDR1 is SGHRS and CDR2 YFSETQ. The length of the CDR3 is 17 residues. The CDR3 protein is CASSLNSGMGKGGEQFF. The DNA for the CDR3 is TGCGCCAGCAGCTTGAATAGCGGAATGGGTAAAGGCGGGGAGCAGTTCTTC.

The chain links TRBV27 to TRBJ2-1, with TRBD1 as a possible D gene (6 bases). Germline V CDR1 and CDR2: MNHEY, SMNVEV (reference sequence). V lost 5 bases and J lost 7, with 15 bases in between. This CDR3 has 14 residues. The CDR3 DNA is TGTGCCAGCAGTCTGGGACACGGGAAGAATGAGCAGTTCTTC. Amino acid sequence: CASSLGHGKNEQFF.

This chain joins TRBV29-1 and TRBJ2-5, with 7 nucleotides matching TRBD1. The CDR3 totals 14 residues. Germline V CDR1 and CDR2: SQVTM, ANQGSEA. V lost 5 bases, J lost 5 bases, and 11 bases stayed unmatched. The CDR3 region has the DNA TGCAGCGTTTTTGACAGGGAAATTGGGGAGACCCAGTACTTC. It translates to CSVFDREIGETQYF.

The rearrangement uses TRBV2 and TRBJ1-2; 10 positions agree with TRBD1. From germline, CDR1 is SNHLY and CDR2 FYNNEI. The CDR3 is made up of 14 amino acids. V shed 6 bases and J 2 bases; nucleotides not matched to a gene: 3. The CDR3 is CASSGTGENYGYTF. The DNA for the CDR3 is TGTGCCAGCAGCGGGACAGGGGAAAACTATGGCTACACCTTC.